A selection of T cell receptor beta chains follows, all from one sample in a study of blood T cell repertoires in COVID-19. Repertoires were generated with immunoSEQ multiplex PCR, while TCRdb's copy carries only in-frame clones and drops some. The sample includes some 250,000 clones, around 86% of them seen just once. Sequencing used peripheral blood. These receptors were obtained from a woman aged 30 to 39 who had recovered from COVID-19. CDR3s include the opening cysteine and the closing phenylalanine or tryptophan. Fields, in order: clone size, V gene, J gene, CDR3 length, D gene, CDR3 DNA, CDR3 protein. A D gene is named only where the DNA matches it firmly. Clone size appears in some rows only: once, few, many, or a class for an expanded clone.

clone size: .
V gene: TRBV2
J gene: TRBJ2-2
CDR3 length: 13
D gene: .
CDR3 DNA: TGTGCCAGCAGCCGGACTTCCACCGGGGAGCTGTTTTTT
CDR3 protein: CASSRTSTGELFF

clone size: .
V gene: TRBV6-2/TRBV6-3
J gene: TRBJ2-3
CDR3 length: 15
D gene: .
CDR3 DNA: TGTGCCAGCAGCCAAGTTGTGGGCAGCACAGATACGCAGTATTTT
CDR3 protein: CASSQVVGSTDTQYF

clone size: .
V gene: TRBV18
J gene: TRBJ1-3
CDR3 length: 16
D gene: .
CDR3 DNA: TGTGCCAGCACTCCTATACGGGATTCCCCTGGAAACACCATATATTTT
CDR3 protein: CASTPIRDSPGNTIYF

clone size: .
V gene: TRBV9
J gene: TRBJ2-5
CDR3 length: 15
D gene: TRBD1
CDR3 DNA: TGTGCCAGCAGCGTAGTGGGGACAGGGGTAGAGACCCAGTACTTC
CDR3 protein: CASSVVGTGVETQYF

clone size: .
V gene: TRBV7-9
J gene: TRBJ2-1
CDR3 length: 12
D gene: .
CDR3 DNA: TGTGCCAGCAGCTTAGTTTCGAATGAGCAGTTCTTC
CDR3 protein: CASSLVSNEQFF

clone size: .
V gene: TRBV5-5
J gene: TRBJ1-2
CDR3 length: 15
D gene: .
CDR3 DNA: TGTGCCAGCAGCTTGGGGACAGTAACTAACTATGGCTACACCTTC
CDR3 protein: CASSLGTVTNYGYTF

clone size: .
V gene: TRBV5-5
J gene: TRBJ1-2
CDR3 length: 15
D gene: .
CDR3 DNA: TGTGCCAGCAGCCACCAACAGGATCGATCCTATGGCTACACCTTC
CDR3 protein: CASSHQQDRSYGYTF

clone size: once
V gene: TRBV19
J gene: TRBJ1-1
CDR3 length: 15
D gene: .
CDR3 DNA: TGTGCCAGTATCATGGGTAGACAGTGGAACACTGAAGCTTTCTTT
CDR3 protein: CASIMGRQWNTEAFF

clone size: .
V gene: TRBV11-1
J gene: TRBJ2-1
CDR3 length: 13
D gene: .
CDR3 DNA: TGTGCCAGCAGCTTAGGGAGCAACAATGAGCAGTTCTTC
CDR3 protein: CASSLGSNNEQFF

clone size: once
V gene: TRBV5-5
J gene: TRBJ2-1
CDR3 length: 16
D gene: TRBD1
CDR3 DNA: TGTGCCAGCAGCAGGAAATGGGGACAGGAGTACAATGAGCAGTTCTTC
CDR3 protein: CASSRKWGQEYNEQFF

clone size: .
V gene: TRBV27
J gene: TRBJ2-7
CDR3 length: 15
D gene: .
CDR3 DNA: TGTGCCAGCAGTTTAAGGGGATACGACACCTACGAGCAGTACTTC
CDR3 protein: CASSLRGYDTYEQYF

clone size: .
V gene: TRBV7-2
J gene: TRBJ2-7
CDR3 length: 13
D gene: .
CDR3 DNA: TGTGCCAGCGGGGGGGCCTACACCTACGAGCAGTACTTC
CDR3 protein: CASGGAYTYEQYF

clone size: once
V gene: TRBV18
J gene: TRBJ2-6
CDR3 length: 18
D gene: TRBD1
CDR3 DNA: TGTGCCAGCTCACCAACCGACAGGGGGCGAGCTGGGGCCAACGTCCTGACTTTC
CDR3 protein: CASSPTDRGRAGANVLTF

clone size: .
V gene: TRBV19
J gene: TRBJ1-1
CDR3 length: 14
D gene: .
CDR3 DNA: TGTGCCAGTAGTATTTTAGGGGCCAACACTGAAGCTTTCTTT
CDR3 protein: CASSILGANTEAFF

clone size: .
V gene: TRBV4-1
J gene: TRBJ2-7
CDR3 length: 15
D gene: .
CDR3 DNA: TGCGCCAGCAGCCAGGACGGACAGTTTCCCTACGAGCAGTACTTC
CDR3 protein: CASSQDGQFPYEQYF

clone size: once
V gene: TRBV2
J gene: TRBJ2-7
CDR3 length: 15
D gene: TRBD2
CDR3 DNA: TGTGCCAGCAGCGCTGGACTAGCGGCCATCTACGAGCAGTACTTC
CDR3 protein: CASSAGLAAIYEQYF

clone size: .
V gene: TRBV5-1
J gene: TRBJ1-2
CDR3 length: 14
D gene: TRBD1
CDR3 DNA: TGCGCCAGCAGCTCTACAGGGGGGAACTATGGCTACACCTTC
CDR3 protein: CASSSTGGNYGYTF

clone size: .
V gene: TRBV12-3/TRBV12-4
J gene: TRBJ2-5
CDR3 length: 11
D gene: .
CDR3 DNA: TGTGCCAGCAGTTCGCAAGAGACCCAGTACTTC
CDR3 protein: CASSSQETQYF

clone size: .
V gene: TRBV7-8
J gene: TRBJ2-5
CDR3 length: 15
D gene: .
CDR3 DNA: TGTGCCAGCAGCTCCCCTTATAGGGGCGTAGAGACCCAGTACTTC
CDR3 protein: CASSSPYRGVETQYF

clone size: .
V gene: TRBV29-1
J gene: TRBJ2-7
CDR3 length: 14
D gene: TRBD1
CDR3 DNA: TGCAGCGTTGAAGTCGGACAGGGGACCTACGAGCAGTACTTC
CDR3 protein: CSVEVGQGTYEQYF

clone size: .
V gene: TRBV30
J gene: TRBJ1-1
CDR3 length: 13
D gene: TRBD1
CDR3 DNA: TGTGCCTGGGCGGGACAGTATAACACTGAAGCTTTCTTT
CDR3 protein: CAWAGQYNTEAFF

clone size: .
V gene: TRBV9
J gene: TRBJ2-1
CDR3 length: 14
D gene: .
CDR3 DNA: TGTGCCAGCAGCGGGAGGACTACCCTCAATGAGCAGTTCTTC
CDR3 protein: CASSGRTTLNEQFF

clone size: .
V gene: TRBV29-1
J gene: TRBJ2-5
CDR3 length: 15
D gene: TRBD2
CDR3 DNA: TGCAGCGTTTCACTAGCGAATCGGAATCAAGAGACCCAGTACTTC
CDR3 protein: CSVSLANRNQETQYF

clone size: .
V gene: TRBV6-2/TRBV6-3
J gene: TRBJ1-1
CDR3 length: 17
D gene: TRBD1
CDR3 DNA: TGTGCCAGCAGTTACAGAGGGACAGGGCCCATGAACACTGAAGCTTTCTTT
CDR3 protein: CASSYRGTGPMNTEAFF

clone size: .
V gene: TRBV7-2
J gene: TRBJ2-7
CDR3 length: 16
D gene: TRBD2
CDR3 DNA: TGTGCCAGCAGCTTAGTAGCGGGGGGTTCCTCCTACGAGCAGTACTTC
CDR3 protein: CASSLVAGGSSYEQYF

clone size: .
V gene: TRBV3-1/TRBV3-2
J gene: TRBJ1-6
CDR3 length: 16
D gene: TRBD1
CDR3 DNA: TGTGCCAGCACCCAAGGAGGGACAGGGAAGAATTCACCCCTCCACTTT
CDR3 protein: CASTQGGTGKNSPLHF

clone size: .
V gene: TRBV7-9
J gene: TRBJ1-1
CDR3 length: 12
D gene: .
CDR3 DNA: TGTGCCATCGAAAAAAGGGGAACTGAAGCTTTCTTT
CDR3 protein: CAIEKRGTEAFF

clone size: .
V gene: TRBV4-1
J gene: TRBJ1-1
CDR3 length: 15
D gene: .
CDR3 DNA: TGCGCCAGCAGCCAAGAACTCGGGGGAAATACTGAAGCTTTCTTT
CDR3 protein: CASSQELGGNTEAFF

clone size: .
V gene: TRBV15
J gene: TRBJ1-5
CDR3 length: 14
D gene: .
CDR3 DNA: TGTGCCACCAGCAGAGATCCGGAGATAAAGCCCCAGCATTTT
CDR3 protein: CATSRDPEIKPQHF

clone size: .
V gene: TRBV7-9
J gene: TRBJ1-1
CDR3 length: 15
D gene: TRBD1
CDR3 DNA: TGTGCCAGCAGCTTAGCGACAGGGCTGAACACTGAAGCTTTCTTT
CDR3 protein: CASSLATGLNTEAFF

clone size: .
V gene: TRBV7-3
J gene: TRBJ2-1
CDR3 length: 17
D gene: TRBD2
CDR3 DNA: TGTGCCAGCAGCTCGGGACTAGCGGGGGCTCAGATGGATGAGCAGTTCTTC
CDR3 protein: CASSSGLAGAQMDEQFF

clone size: .
V gene: TRBV27
J gene: TRBJ2-7
CDR3 length: 15
D gene: TRBD1
CDR3 DNA: TGTGCCAGCAGGCGAGGACAGGGGGCGTTTCTCGAGCAGTACTTC
CDR3 protein: CASRRGQGAFLEQYF

clone size: .
V gene: TRBV5-1
J gene: TRBJ2-5
CDR3 length: 14
D gene: .
CDR3 DNA: TGCGCCAGCAGCTTGAGGGGTATACAAGAGACCCAGTACTTC
CDR3 protein: CASSLRGIQETQYF

clone size: .
V gene: TRBV5-1
J gene: TRBJ2-7
CDR3 length: 16
D gene: TRBD1
CDR3 DNA: TGCGCCAGCAGCCCCGAGGGGACAGGTATATCCTACGAGCAGTACTTC
CDR3 protein: CASSPEGTGISYEQYF

clone size: once
V gene: TRBV29-1
J gene: TRBJ2-1
CDR3 length: 14
D gene: TRBD2
CDR3 DNA: TGCAGCGCCGGGACTAGGGGCTCCTACAATGAGCAGTTCTTC
CDR3 protein: CSAGTRGSYNEQFF

clone size: .
V gene: TRBV27
J gene: TRBJ2-7
CDR3 length: 13
D gene: .
CDR3 DNA: TGTGCCAGCAGTTTAAGTACAGGCTACGAGCAGTACTTC
CDR3 protein: CASSLSTGYEQYF

clone size: .
V gene: TRBV9
J gene: TRBJ2-7
CDR3 length: 13
D gene: TRBD2
CDR3 DNA: TGTGCCAGCAGCGTAGAGCTAGCGGGGGAGCAGTACTTC
CDR3 protein: CASSVELAGEQYF

clone size: .
V gene: TRBV6-2/TRBV6-3
J gene: TRBJ2-3
CDR3 length: 15
D gene: TRBD1
CDR3 DNA: TGTGCCAGCAGTTACGGGACAGAACCCACAGATACGCAGTATTTT
CDR3 protein: CASSYGTEPTDTQYF

clone size: .
V gene: TRBV27
J gene: TRBJ2-7
CDR3 length: 14
D gene: .
CDR3 DNA: TGTGCCAGCAGTTTAAGAGGGGGGGTTGACGAGCAGTACTTC
CDR3 protein: CASSLRGGVDEQYF

clone size: .
V gene: TRBV5-4
J gene: TRBJ2-4
CDR3 length: 14
D gene: .
CDR3 DNA: TGTGCCAGCAGCAGTAGACAGGACGGAAACATTCAGTACTTC
CDR3 protein: CASSSRQDGNIQYF

clone size: .
V gene: TRBV13
J gene: TRBJ2-6
CDR3 length: 18
D gene: .
CDR3 DNA: TGTGCCAGCAGCCCTCCGACAGGTCAAAGCTCTGGGGCCAACGTCCTGACTTTC
CDR3 protein: CASSPPTGQSSGANVLTF

clone size: few
V gene: TRBV2
J gene: TRBJ2-3
CDR3 length: 14
D gene: .
CDR3 DNA: TGTGCCAGCAGGCCGGGGGGCCCTACAGATACGCAGTATTTT
CDR3 protein: CASRPGGPTDTQYF

clone size: few
V gene: TRBV25-1
J gene: TRBJ1-5
CDR3 length: 12
D gene: .
CDR3 DNA: TGTGCCAGCAGTGAATCTGGACTCTCCCAGCATTTT
CDR3 protein: CASSESGLSQHF

clone size: .
V gene: TRBV2
J gene: TRBJ2-5
CDR3 length: 15
D gene: .
CDR3 DNA: TGTGCCAGCAAAAAAGAGCAGGGAAACGCCAAGACCCAGTACTTC
CDR3 protein: CASKKEQGNAKTQYF

clone size: few
V gene: TRBV6-1
J gene: TRBJ1-2
CDR3 length: 16
D gene: TRBD1
CDR3 DNA: TGTGCCAGCAGTGAAGGAGGGGGCCTGTTAATGCGGGGCTACACCTTC
CDR3 protein: CASSEGGGLLMRGYTF

clone size: .
V gene: TRBV10-3
J gene: TRBJ2-5
CDR3 length: 15
D gene: TRBD2
CDR3 DNA: TGTGCCATCAGTGATCGGGGGGGCCAGGGAGAGACCCAGTACTTC
CDR3 protein: CAISDRGGQGETQYF